This TCR beta chain was obtained from a study of T cell changes during pregnancy in multiple sclerosis. V lost 0 bases to trimming and J lost 5 bases, with 13 bases between them. There are 15 residues in the CDR3. Germline V gene sequence: CDR1 SNHLY, CDR2 FYNNEI. Using immunoSEQ multiplex PCR, the repertoire was profiled, and TCRdb retains in-frame clones only, with some absent. Counted here are around 31,000 clones, roughly 92% occurring once; the ten biggest clones make up about 0.76%. The J gene is TRBJ1-1, the V gene TRBV2; D might be TRBD1 (6 bases). This sample comprised CD4+ T cells from peripheral blood mononuclear cells, obtained in the first trimester of pregnancy. The TCR comes from a female donor with multiple sclerosis, enrolled in a pregnancy study. The CDR3 sequence: CASSEAGEGGTEAFF. CDR3 coding DNA: TGTGCCAGCAGTGAAGCGGGGGAGGGGGGTACTGAAGCTTTCTTT.